The clone carrying this T cell receptor beta chain was seen only a few times. Its matching antigen is unknown. The data derive from a study of glioma-infiltrating T cells. Study results and limitations: CDR3 overlap between tissue and blood was very small. Above-expected tissue-blood divergence occurred in all gliomas, most in low-grade ones.

Using RNA template, CDR3s of TCR alpha and beta were amplified with iRepertoire arm-PCR. TCRdb recomputed calls from the multiplex PCR reads with MiXCR, one row per CDR3 protein. The table has a few hundred thousand distinct CDR3 sequences, about 40% seen once; the top ten hold 12%. The receptor's source is a human donor with low-grade glioma or glioblastoma, undergoing nonglioma brain surgery, or in good health (not recorded which). Sequenced: glioma tissue, nonneoplastic brain tissue, or PBMCs (not recorded which).

The CDR3 spells CASSLLTSGRNEQFF. CDR3 coding DNA: TGTGCCAGCAGTTTATTGACTAGCGGGAGGAATGAGCAGTTCTTC. The J gene is TRBJ2-1, the V gene TRBV28; 13 positions agree with TRBD2. Germline lookup yields CDR1 MDHEN and CDR2 SYDVKM. CDR3 length equals 15 residues. J was trimmed by 7 bases and V by 1 base; bases with no gene match: 1.